The 29 T cell receptor beta chains reported below all come from one sample, sequenced in a study of vaccination and CD4 T cells after COVID-19. With the Oncomine TCR Beta short-read assay, DNA from cultured CD4+ T cells was sequenced. TCRdb called the PCR reads again in MiXCR, with one record for every CDR3 protein. The repertoire includes some 25,000 distinct CDR3 sequences, more than 25% of them detected once, and approximately 3% sits in the top ten. Antigens for these TCRs are unknown. Time point noted: late sampling 161 to 241 days after vaccination in a few convalescent patients. Treatment specified: roughly 11-day PBMC culture with coronavirus spike peptide pools or control peptides (ViraFEST assay). The sample here was CD4+ T cells from blood, cultured in vitro, taken about 7 months after SARS-CoV-2 vaccination. These receptors came from a human donor who had recovered from COVID-19.

The rearrangement uses TRBV20-1 and TRBJ2-1; TRBD1 agrees at 9 bases. The CDR3 spans 15 residues. Germline trimming cut 5 bases from V and 2 bases from J; bases unmatched to any gene: 7. From germline, CDR1 is DFQATT and CDR2 SNEGSKA (reference sequence). CDR3 sequence reads: CSASTWTGAYNEQFF. CDR3 bases: TGCAGTGCTTCAACATGGACAGGGGCCTACAATGAGCAGTTCTTC.

This clonotype occurred once. This chain uses TRBV18 with TRBJ2-1, with 8 bases fitting TRBD2. The CDR3 is made up of 15 amino acids. Germline-derived CDR1 and CDR2 are KGHSH and LQKENI. Trimming took 4 bases from V and 7 from J; bases not matched to a gene: 9. Written as DNA, the CDR3 is TGTGCCAGCTCACTCCGACGTAGCGGGACTAATGAGCAGTTCTTC. Its translation: CASSLRRSGTNEQFF.

The chain combines TRBV20-1 with TRBJ1-1; D might be TRBD1 (5 bases). Germline V lookup: CDR1 DFQATT, CDR2 SNEGSKA (reference sequence). Trimming took 3 bases from V and 5 from J, leaving 13 bases between them. The CDR3 loop spans 13 amino acids. The CDR3 DNA follows: TGCAGTGCTAGCTTCCCCGGGGGAACTGAAGCTTTCTTT. It codes for CSASFPGGTEAFF.

This clonotype came up a few times. The J gene is TRBJ1-6, the V gene TRBV11-2, with D hard to call. Trimming left V 6 bases short and J 0 bases short, with 9 bases between. This CDR3 spans 15 amino acids. The germline V gene encodes CDR1 SGHAT and CDR2 FQNNGV. The CDR3 DNA sequence: TGTGCCAGCAGATACGGGAGCTCCTATAATTCACCCCTCCACTTT. It translates to CASRYGSSYNSPLHF.

V gene TRBV28 combines with J gene TRBJ2-7, with D possibly matching TRBD2 (6 bases). The V end lost 6 bases, the J end lost 3 bases, and 18 bases lay between the germline ends. Germline CDR1 and CDR2: MDHEN and SYDVKM. CDR3 size: 15 residues. For the CDR3, the DNA is TGTGCCAGCAGCGCCCCTCTAGCGAATCACTACGAGCAGTACTTC. Protein: CASSAPLANHYEQYF.

This clonotype was detected only a few times. This rearrangement joins TRBV19 to TRBJ1-5, with 7 positions matching TRBD1. V shed 5 bases and J 7 bases; nucleotides not matched to a gene: 11. This CDR3 region has 15 residues. The germline gives CDR1 LNHDA, CDR2 SQIVND (reference sequence). The CDR3 sequence is CASSSDRVSRQPQHF. CDR3 DNA sequence: TGTGCCAGTAGTTCCGACAGGGTATCTCGACAGCCCCAGCATTTT.

This clonotype occurred a few times. The chain recombines TRBV18 with TRBJ2-5; 9 bases match TRBD1. CDR3 length equals 14 residues. With V trimmed by 2 bases and J by 5 bases, 3 bases remained unmatched. Germline lookup yields CDR1 KGHSH and CDR2 LQKENI. This chain's CDR3 is CASSPAGTGETQYF. CDR3 bases: TGTGCCAGCTCACCAGCCGGGACAGGGGAGACCCAGTACTTC.

The chain combines TRBV28 with TRBJ2-1; TRBD2 is a possible D gene (7 bases). The CDR3 length is 18 residues. Germline V gene sequence: CDR1 MDHEN, CDR2 SYDVKM. V was clipped by 8 bases and J by 10 bases, with 33 bases between them. The DNA for the CDR3 is TGTGCCAGCTTATCAACCGGGGAGGGCGGTAGGGGGTATATCGAGCAGTTCTTC. This sequence encodes CASLSTGEGGRGYIEQFF.

This clonotype appeared a few times. The chain is built from TRBV20-1 and TRBJ2-7, with 8 bases identical to TRBD1. V lost 5 bases, J lost 2 bases, and 8 bases stayed unmatched. The CDR3 length is 14 residues. Germline CDR1 and CDR2: DFQATT and SNEGSKA (reference sequence). CDR3 sequence reads: CSAGRDRFTYEQYF. CDR3 DNA: TGCAGTGCTGGCCGGGACAGGTTTACCTACGAGCAGTACTTC.

The gene calls are TRBV6-1 and TRBJ2-1, with TRBD1 as a possible D gene (5 bases). Trimming shortened V by 6 bases and J by 6 bases, and 15 bases separated the two germline ends. The CDR3 sequence is 14 residues long. Germline values: CDR1 MNHNS, CDR2 SASEGT. CDR3 sequence reads: CASRPWGPVNEQFF. The CDR3 nucleotides read TGTGCCAGCAGGCCTTGGGGCCCGGTCAATGAGCAGTTCTTC.

The CDR3 here is CASSPRGDYEQYF. The CDR3, as DNA: TGCGCCAGCTCCCCCCGGGGGGACTACGAGCAGTACTTC. The chain joins TRBV10-2 to TRBJ2-7; 7 bases align to TRBD2. The germline gives CDR1 WSHSY, CDR2 SAAADI. The length of the CDR3 is 13 residues. Trimming at V came to 8 bases and at J to 3 bases, leaving 7 bases not matched to a gene.

The gene calls are TRBV25-1 and TRBJ1-6; TRBD1 is a possible D gene (5 bases). The CDR3 spans 13 residues. Trimming took off 6 bases at V and 10 bases at J, with 13 bases between the two ends. Germline V gives CDR1 MGHDK, CDR2 SYGVNS. CDR3 coding DNA: TGTGCCAGCAGCCCCAGGGAGCACTCACCCCTCCACTTT. Protein product: CASSPREHSPLHF.

V usage is TRBV6-4 and J usage is TRBJ2-2, with TRBD2 matching over 7 bases. Germline V gene lookup returns CDR1 MRHNA and CDR2 SNTAGT. Trimming at V came to 0 bases and at J to 4 bases, leaving 2 bases not matched to a gene. The CDR3 is made up of 15 amino acids. The DNA for the CDR3 is TGTGCCAGCAGTGACTCGCCGGGGGGCACCGGGGAGCTGTTTTTT. Residues: CASSDSPGGTGELFF.

The V call is TRBV20-1, the J call TRBJ2-7; no definite D call. The V gene lost 0 bases and the J gene lost 2 bases, with 11 bases spanning the gap. This CDR3 is 14 amino acids long. The germline CDR1 and CDR2 sequences are DFQATT and SNEGSKA (reference sequence). The CDR3 sequence: CSARDYQATYEQYF. CDR3 in DNA: TGCAGTGCTAGAGATTACCAGGCTACCTACGAGCAGTACTTC.

This chain uses TRBV12-3 or TRBV12-4 with TRBJ2-3; possibly TRBD2 for D (5 bases). This CDR3 spans 14 amino acids. Trimming cost V 5 bases and J 2 bases, with 11 bases left between them. CDR3 loop: CASSPDYSTDTQYF. In DNA form, the CDR3 reads TGTGCCAGCAGTCCTGACTACTCCACAGATACGCAGTATTTT.

The rearrangement links TRBV28 to TRBJ1-5; 7 bases map to TRBD1. Germline CDR1 reads MDHEN; CDR2 reads SYDVKM. The ends lost 6 bases at V and 1 base at J; junction bases unmatched: 6. This CDR3 spans 15 amino acids. For the CDR3, the DNA is TGTGCCAGCAGCCGAGGGGGCGCGAGCAATCAGCCCCAGCATTTT. It codes for CASSRGGASNQPQHF.

The V gene is TRBV6-5, the J gene TRBJ2-6; D gene ambiguous. The germline V gene encodes CDR1 MNHEY and CDR2 SVGAGI. The CDR3 loop spans 15 amino acids. V lost 4 bases, J lost 4 bases, and 11 bases lay in between. The CDR3: CASSLSLWGANVLTF. The CDR3 DNA sequence: TGTGCCAGCAGTTTATCTCTGTGGGGGGCCAACGTCCTGACTTTC.

V is TRBV7-2 and J is TRBJ2-1; 13 nucleotides line up with TRBD2. From germline, CDR1 is SGHTA and CDR2 FQGNSA. The CDR3 runs to 15 residues. With 2 bases clipped from V and 7 bases from J, the junction kept 2 bases outside the gene matches. For the CDR3, the DNA is TGTGCCAGCAGCTTAACTAGCGGGAGGGGTAATGAGCAGTTCTTC. Protein: CASSLTSGRGNEQFF.

This sequence joins TRBV5-5 and TRBJ2-5, with a possible D match to TRBD1 (6 bases). CDR1 SGHKS and CDR2 YYEKEE come from the germline V gene (reference sequence). The V and J ends lost 2 bases and 7 bases respectively, with 12 bases between them. The CDR3 totals 13 residues. The CDR3 reads CASSFDRRGTQYF. Written as DNA, the CDR3 is TGTGCCAGCAGCTTTGACAGGAGAGGGACCCAGTACTTC.

Notes on this clonotype: A much more abundant neighbour one base away suggests this may be a read error. The rearrangement uses TRBV7-2 and TRBJ2-3, with unresolved D. Germline V gene sequence: CDR1 SGHTA, CDR2 FQGNSA. CDR3 length: 11 residues. Between the trimmed V and J ends, which lost 0 bases and 5 bases, there was a span of 0 bases. CDR3 DNA: TGTGCCAGCAGCTTAGCAGATACGCAGTATTTT. It translates to CASSLADTQYF. Based on the CDR3 plus reference TRBV7-2 and TRBJ2-3, the full variable domain is GAGVSQSPSNKVTEKGKDVELRCDPISGHTALYWYRQSLGQGLEFLIYFQGNSAPDKSGLPSDRFSAERTGGSVSTLTIQRTQQEDSAVYLCASSLADTQYFGPGTRLTVL.

This clonotype appeared a few times. The chain employs TRBV7-2 and TRBJ2-7; 12 positions match TRBD2. V was clipped by 5 bases and J by 6 bases; unmatched bases: 2. The germline V gene encodes CDR1 SGHTA and CDR2 FQGNSA. The CDR3 runs to 13 residues. CDR3 in DNA: TGTGCCAGCAGCATGACTAGCGGGAGCGAGCAGTACTTC. This gives the protein CASSMTSGSEQYF.

The genes are TRBV28 and TRBJ2-7, with 7 bases lining up with TRBD1. Germline CDR1 MDHEN, CDR2 SYDVKM. The CDR3 consists of 16 residues. After removal of 5 bases from V and 1 base from J, the junction contained 11 bases not matched to a gene. The CDR3 nucleotides read TGTGCCAGCAGTCGACGAGAGGGACAGCCTTCCTACGAGCAGTACTTC. Its protein product is CASSRREGQPSYEQYF.

This clonotype was seen only a few times. J is TRBJ1-1 and V is TRBV6-1; D unclear. The germline gives CDR1 MNHNS, CDR2 SASEGT. V lost 0 bases and J lost 3, with 2 bases in between. This CDR3 contains 12 residues. The CDR3 spells CASSEAYTEAFF. CDR3 DNA sequence: TGTGCCAGCAGTGAAGCGTACACTGAAGCTTTCTTT.

Judged by abundance, this clonotype is medium-sized. The chain recombines TRBV20-1 with TRBJ2-3, with D perhaps matching TRBD2 (6 bases). V was clipped by 5 bases and J by 1 base, with 16 bases between them. Germline assignment: CDR1 DFQATT and CDR2 SNEGSKA (reference sequence). The CDR3 loop spans 15 amino acids. CDR3 amino acids: CSAPRLVQGTDTQYF. As DNA, the CDR3 is TGCAGTGCTCCGCGACTAGTCCAAGGCACAGATACGCAGTATTTT.

The sample holds a few counts of this clonotype. The V call is TRBV7-9, the J call TRBJ2-1; 11 positions match TRBD2. Germline V gene data show CDR1 as SEHNR and CDR2 as FQNEAQ (reference sequence). V trimming: 5 bases; J trimming: 5 bases; junction bases outside the gene matches: 5. This CDR3 contains 15 residues. In DNA, the CDR3 is TGTGCCAGCAGCCCTAGCGGGAGGAGACACAATGAGCAGTTCTTC. Translated, it gives CASSPSGRRHNEQFF.

The rearrangement uses TRBV6-1 and TRBJ2-1, with 11 bases that match TRBD2. V was pared by 6 bases and J by 5 bases, with 6 bases of the junction left unmatched. There are 15 residues in the CDR3. The germline V gene has CDR1 MNHNS and CDR2 SASEGT. The CDR3 reads CASRISGRGNNEQFF. Written as DNA, the CDR3 is TGTGCCAGCAGGATTAGCGGGAGGGGCAACAATGAGCAGTTCTTC.

There are a few counts of this clonotype. The chain carries TRBV20-1 and TRBJ2-7, with D possibly called TRBD1 or TRBD2 (7 bases each). The germline V and J ends were trimmed by 6 bases and 5 bases, with 17 bases remaining between them. This CDR3 contains 13 residues. Germline assignment: CDR1 DFQATT and CDR2 SNEGSKA (reference sequence). The CDR3 bases are TGCAGTGCCGAGGGGGCAAGCGGGAACGAGCAGTACTTC. This encodes CSAEGASGNEQYF.

The genes are TRBV2 and TRBJ1-6; 9 bases fit TRBD1. CDR1 is SNHLY, CDR2 FYNNEI, per germline. The CDR3 consists of 15 residues. V shed 5 bases and J 7 bases; nucleotides not matched to a gene: 6. CDR3 sequence (DNA): TGTGCCAGCAGTCGGACAGGGGATCCGAATTCACCCCTCCACTTT. Encoded protein: CASSRTGDPNSPLHF.

This chain connects TRBV29-1 to TRBJ1-2; D may be TRBD1 (5 bases). CDR1 and CDR2 from the germline V gene are SQVTM and ANQGSEA. The V end lost 2 bases, the J end lost 6 bases, and 7 bases lay between the germline ends. The CDR3 contains 11 residues. The CDR3 sequence: CSVERGDGYTF. The CDR3 DNA reads TGCAGCGTTGAACGGGGGGATGGCTACACCTTC.